This T cell receptor beta chain is drawn from a study of neoadjuvant anti-PD-1 for oral cavity cancer. Profiling relied on immunoSEQ multiplex PCR, and the TCRdb table lists in-frame clones only, not all of them. The data show tens of thousands of clones, 70% to 90% seen once. The CDR3 runs to 14 residues. Looked up from germline, CDR1 is LNHDA and CDR2 is SQIVND (reference sequence). Deletions cut 1 base from V and 9 bases from J, with 13 bases between. As for time point: after neoadjuvant nivolumab, at surgical resection. The chain employs TRBV19 and TRBJ1-5, with D unresolved. The source material was PBMCs, sampled after nivolumab (anti-PD-1) treatment. This TCR derives from a person aged 35-80 years with oral cavity squamous cell carcinoma. The CDR3 here is CASSIAFQNWPQHF. The CDR3 nucleotides read TGTGCCAGTAGTATAGCTTTCCAGAATTGGCCCCAGCATTTT.